Sequencing of this T cell receptor beta chain was carried out in a study of cytomegalovirus exposure and HLA in healthy donors. Whole-study findings and limits: Presence/absence analyses assumed roughly uniform sequencing depth across donors. Researchers left out some V segments, among them TRBV6-2 and TRBV6-3, as indistinguishable. It was confirmed in vitro that a few of the CMV-associated chains were specific for CMV antigens.

The PCR employed 60 Vbeta primers together with 13 Jbeta primers. Method: immunoSEQ multiplex PCR; TCRdb's copy keeps in-frame clones and lacks some. The data show 200,000 or so clones, roughly 80% seen once. The CDR3 is made up of 15 amino acids. Looked up from germline, CDR1 is LNHNV and CDR2 is YYDKDF (reference sequence). Remarks on this clone: The antigen remains unidentified.

The source material was PBMCs. The sequence was obtained from a woman aged 45 to 65 in good health and CMV-seropositive. J is TRBJ2-5 and V is TRBV15, with 9 bases aligning to TRBD2. The J call may not be correct, given that the DNA end is closer to TRBJ2-7. The CDR3: CATSRVGGRAYEQYF. The CDR3, as DNA: TGTGCCACCAGCAGAGTTGGCGGGAGGGCGTACGAGCAGTACTTC.